This T cell receptor beta chain stems from a study of T cell responses to AZD1222 COVID-19 vaccine. Sequenced by immunoSEQ multiplex PCR; TCRdb stores in-frame clones only, minus some. The sample holds 25,000 to 35,000 clones, approximately 90% seen once. Worth noting for this clone: Its target is unknown.

Trimming pared 5 bases from V and 12 bases from J, leaving 17 bases between. The germline gives CDR1 SGHNT, CDR2 YENEEA. CDR3 length equals 13 residues. Points from the study as a whole: Seropositivity was recorded at baseline in only six AZD1222 recipients. Females outnumbered males among donors, who were mostly white British; clonal diversity was possibly underestimated.

This clonotype was obtained from an adult in good health. Specimen: peripheral blood, collected on day 0 of AZD1222 vaccination. J is TRBJ2-1 and V is TRBV11-3; a weak D match, TRBD2 (6 bases). CDR3 residues: CASSARTGTPQFF. The DNA for the CDR3 is TGTGCCAGCAGCGCGCGTACCGGGACTCCGCAGTTCTTC.